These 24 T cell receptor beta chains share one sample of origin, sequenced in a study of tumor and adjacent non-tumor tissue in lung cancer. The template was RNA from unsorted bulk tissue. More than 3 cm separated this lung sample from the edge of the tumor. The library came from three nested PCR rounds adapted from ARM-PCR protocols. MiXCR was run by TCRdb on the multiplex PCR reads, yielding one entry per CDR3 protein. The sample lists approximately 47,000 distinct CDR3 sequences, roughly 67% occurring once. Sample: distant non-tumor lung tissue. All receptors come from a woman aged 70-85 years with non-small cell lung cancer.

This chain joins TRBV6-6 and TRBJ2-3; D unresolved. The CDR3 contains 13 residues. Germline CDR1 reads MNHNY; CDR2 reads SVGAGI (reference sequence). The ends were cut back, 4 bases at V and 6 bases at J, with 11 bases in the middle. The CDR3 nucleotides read TGTGCCAGCAGTTCCGCCTTCAATGATACGCAGTATTTT. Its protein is CASSSAFNDTQYF.

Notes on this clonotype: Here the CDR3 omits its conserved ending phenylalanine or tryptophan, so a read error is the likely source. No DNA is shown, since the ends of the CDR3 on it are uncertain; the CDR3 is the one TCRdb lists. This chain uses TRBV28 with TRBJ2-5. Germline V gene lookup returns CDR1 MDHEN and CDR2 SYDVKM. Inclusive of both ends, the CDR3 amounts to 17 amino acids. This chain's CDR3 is CASSMTTNKEGQETRYL.

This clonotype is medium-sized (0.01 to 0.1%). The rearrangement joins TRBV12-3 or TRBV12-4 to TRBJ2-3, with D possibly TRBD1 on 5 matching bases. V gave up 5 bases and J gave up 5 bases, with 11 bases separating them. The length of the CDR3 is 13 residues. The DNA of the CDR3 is TGTGCCAGCAGTGCCTCAGGGATAGATACGCAGTATTTT. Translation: CASSASGIDTQYF.

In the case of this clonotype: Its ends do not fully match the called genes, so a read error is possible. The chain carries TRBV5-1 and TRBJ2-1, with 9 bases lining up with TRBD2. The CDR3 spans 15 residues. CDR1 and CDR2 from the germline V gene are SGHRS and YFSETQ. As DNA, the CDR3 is TGCGCCGGCAGCTTGGAGTTTAGCGGGAGTGATGAGCAGTTCTTC. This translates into CAGSLEFSGSDEQFF. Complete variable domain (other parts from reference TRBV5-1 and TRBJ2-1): KAGVTQTPRYLIKTRGQQVTLSCSPISGHRSVSWYQQTPGQGLQFLFEYFSETQRNKGNFPGRFSGRQFSNSRSEMNVSTLELGDSALYLCAGSLEFSGSDEQFFGPGTRLTVL.

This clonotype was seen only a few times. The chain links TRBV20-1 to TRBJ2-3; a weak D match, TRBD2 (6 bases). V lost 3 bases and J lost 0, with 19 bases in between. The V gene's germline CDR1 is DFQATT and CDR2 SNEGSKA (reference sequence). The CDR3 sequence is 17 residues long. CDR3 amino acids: CSASGGTGGLSTDTQYF. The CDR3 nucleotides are TGCAGTGCTAGTGGCGGGACCGGAGGCCTTAGCACAGATACGCAGTATTTT.

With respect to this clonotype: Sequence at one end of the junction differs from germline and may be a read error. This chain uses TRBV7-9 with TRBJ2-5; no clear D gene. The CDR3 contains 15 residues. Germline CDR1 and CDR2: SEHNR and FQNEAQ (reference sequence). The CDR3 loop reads CTRSKLKDPKETQYF. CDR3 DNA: TGTACCAGGAGCAAGCTCAAAGATCCTAAAGAGACCCAGTACTTC. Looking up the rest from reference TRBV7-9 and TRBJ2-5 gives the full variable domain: DTGVSQNPRHKITKRGQNVTFRCDPISEHNRLYWYRQTLGQGPEFLTYFQNEAQLEKSRLLSDRFSAERPKGSFSTLEIQRTEQGDSAMYLCTRSKLKDPKETQYFGPGTRLLVL.

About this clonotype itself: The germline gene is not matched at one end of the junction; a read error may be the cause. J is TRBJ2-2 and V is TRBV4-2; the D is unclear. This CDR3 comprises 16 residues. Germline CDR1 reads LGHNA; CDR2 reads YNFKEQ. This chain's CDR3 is CASNHDWATNTGELFF. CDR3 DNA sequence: TGCGCCAGCAACCACGATTGGGCCACGAACACCGGGGAGCTGTTTTTT.

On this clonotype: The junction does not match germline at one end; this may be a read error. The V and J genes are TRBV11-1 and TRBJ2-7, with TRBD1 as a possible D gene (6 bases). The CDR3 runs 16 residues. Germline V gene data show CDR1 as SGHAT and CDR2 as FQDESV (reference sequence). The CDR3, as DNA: TGTGCCAGCGGCTACGACTTAGGGACATGTTCCTACGAGCAGAACTTC. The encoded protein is CASGYDLGTCSYEQNF.

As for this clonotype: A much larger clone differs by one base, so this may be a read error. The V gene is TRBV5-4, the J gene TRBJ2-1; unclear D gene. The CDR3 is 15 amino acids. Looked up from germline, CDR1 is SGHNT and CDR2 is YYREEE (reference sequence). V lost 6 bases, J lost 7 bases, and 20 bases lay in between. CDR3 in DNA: TGTGCCAGCACCTCCCGCGATCTTGCCATAAATGAGCAGTTCTTC. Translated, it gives CASTSRDLAINEQFF.

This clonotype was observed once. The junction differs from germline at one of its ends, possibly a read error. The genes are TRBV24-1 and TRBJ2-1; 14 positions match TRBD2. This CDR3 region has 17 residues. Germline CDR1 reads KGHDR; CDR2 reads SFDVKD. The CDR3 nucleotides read TGCGCCACCAGTGATTTTACTTCGGGACTAGCGGGAGACGAGAAGTTCTTC. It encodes CATSDFTSGLAGDEKFF.

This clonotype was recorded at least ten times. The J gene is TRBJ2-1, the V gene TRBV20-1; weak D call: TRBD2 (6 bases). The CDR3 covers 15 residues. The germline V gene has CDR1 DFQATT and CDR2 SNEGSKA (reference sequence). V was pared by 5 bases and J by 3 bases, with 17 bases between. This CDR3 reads CSALKTRRGYNEQFF. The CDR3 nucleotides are TGCAGTGCTTTAAAGACTAGGAGGGGCTACAATGAGCAGTTCTTC.

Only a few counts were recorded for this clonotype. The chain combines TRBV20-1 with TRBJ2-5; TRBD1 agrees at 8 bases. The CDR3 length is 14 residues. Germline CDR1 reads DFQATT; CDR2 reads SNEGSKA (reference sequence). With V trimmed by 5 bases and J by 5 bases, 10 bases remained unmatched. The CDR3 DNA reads TGCAGTGCTGTTGACAGGGGAGAACCGGAGACCCAGTACTTC. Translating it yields CSAVDRGEPETQYF.

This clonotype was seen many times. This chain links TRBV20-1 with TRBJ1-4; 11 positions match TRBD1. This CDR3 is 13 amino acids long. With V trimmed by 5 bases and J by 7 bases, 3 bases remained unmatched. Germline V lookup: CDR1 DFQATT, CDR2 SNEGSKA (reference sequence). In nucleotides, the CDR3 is TGCAGTGCTTCCGGGACAGGGGGTGAAAAACTGTTTTTT. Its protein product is CSASGTGGEKLFF.

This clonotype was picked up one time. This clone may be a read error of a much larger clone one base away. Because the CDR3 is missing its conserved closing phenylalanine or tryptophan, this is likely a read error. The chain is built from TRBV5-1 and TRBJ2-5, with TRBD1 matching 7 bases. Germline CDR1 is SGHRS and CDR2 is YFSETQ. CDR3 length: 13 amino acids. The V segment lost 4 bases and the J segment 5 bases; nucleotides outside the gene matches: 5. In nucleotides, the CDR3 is TGCGCCAGCAGCGACAGGGTTGGGGAGACCCAGTACCTC. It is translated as CASSDRVGETQYL.

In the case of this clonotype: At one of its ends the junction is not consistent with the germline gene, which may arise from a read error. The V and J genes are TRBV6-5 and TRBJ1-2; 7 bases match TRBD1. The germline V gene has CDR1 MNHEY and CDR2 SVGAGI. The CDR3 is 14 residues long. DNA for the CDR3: TGTGCCAGCAGCGCGACAGGGCACTTCTATGGATACACCTTC. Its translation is CASSATGHFYGYTF.

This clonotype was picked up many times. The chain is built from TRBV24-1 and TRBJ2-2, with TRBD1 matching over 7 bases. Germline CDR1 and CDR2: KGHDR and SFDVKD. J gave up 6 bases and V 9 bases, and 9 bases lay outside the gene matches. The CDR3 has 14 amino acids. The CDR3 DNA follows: TGTGCCACCGGGGGCCCGACAGGGTCCGGGGAGCTGTTTTTT. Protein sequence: CATGGPTGSGELFF.

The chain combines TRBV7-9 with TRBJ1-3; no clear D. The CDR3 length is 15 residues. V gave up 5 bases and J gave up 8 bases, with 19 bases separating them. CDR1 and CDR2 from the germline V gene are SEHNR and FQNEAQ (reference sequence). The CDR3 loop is CASSLTSDRGDTIYF. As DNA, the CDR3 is TGTGCCAGCAGCCTAACAAGCGATCGGGGAGACACCATATATTTT.

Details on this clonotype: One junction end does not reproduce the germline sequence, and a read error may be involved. CDR3 nucleotide sequence: TGTGCCAGCAAACAGGGGTTTGCGATTGGTGAGCAGTTATTC. It is translated as CASKQGFAIGEQLF. The V call is TRBV2, the J call TRBJ2-1; 7 bases line up with TRBD1. The length of the CDR3 is 14 residues. CDR1 SNHLY and CDR2 FYNNEI come from the germline V gene. Full variable domain (rest looked up from reference TRBV2 and TRBJ2-1): EPEVTQTPSHQVTQMGQEVILRCVPISNHLYFYWYRQILGQKVEFLVSFYNNEISEKSEIFDDQFSVERPDGSNFTLKIRSTKLEDSAMYFCASKQGFAIGEQLFGPGTRLTVL.

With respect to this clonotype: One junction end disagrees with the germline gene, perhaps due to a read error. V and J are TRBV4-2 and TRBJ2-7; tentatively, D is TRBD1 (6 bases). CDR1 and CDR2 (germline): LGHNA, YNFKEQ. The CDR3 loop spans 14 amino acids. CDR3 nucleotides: TGTGCCAGCAGCCAAGAGAAGGACAGCTACGAGCGGTACTTC. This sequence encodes CASSQEKDSYERYF.

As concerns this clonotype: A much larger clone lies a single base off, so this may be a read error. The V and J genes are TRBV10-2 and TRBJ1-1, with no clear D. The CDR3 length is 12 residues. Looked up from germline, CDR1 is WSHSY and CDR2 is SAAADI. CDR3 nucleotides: TGCGCCACGAACGGGCTGAAGACTGAAGCTTTCTTT. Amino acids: CATNGLKTEAFF.

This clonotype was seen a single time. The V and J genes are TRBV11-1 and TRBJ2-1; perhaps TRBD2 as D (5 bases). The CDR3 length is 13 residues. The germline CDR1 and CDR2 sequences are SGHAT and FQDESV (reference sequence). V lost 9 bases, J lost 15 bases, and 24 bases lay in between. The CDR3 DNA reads TGTGCCAGTAGTTACCTTTCCCGGGATGAGTGGTTCTTC. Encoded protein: CASSYLSRDEWFF.

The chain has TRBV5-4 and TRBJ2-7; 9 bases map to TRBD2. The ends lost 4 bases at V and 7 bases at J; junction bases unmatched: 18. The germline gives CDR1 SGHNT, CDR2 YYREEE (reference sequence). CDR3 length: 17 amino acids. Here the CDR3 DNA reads TGTGCCAGCAGCGTGCCGATAGCGGGAGTGGAGTCCAGGGAGCAGTACTTC. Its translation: CASSVPIAGVESREQYF. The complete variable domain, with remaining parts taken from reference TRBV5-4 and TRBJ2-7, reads ETGVTQSPTHLIKTRGQQVTLRCSSQSGHNTVSWYQQALGQGPQFIFQYYREEENGRGNFPPRFSGLQFPNYSSELNVNALELDDSALYLCASSVPIAGVESREQYFGPGTRLTVT.

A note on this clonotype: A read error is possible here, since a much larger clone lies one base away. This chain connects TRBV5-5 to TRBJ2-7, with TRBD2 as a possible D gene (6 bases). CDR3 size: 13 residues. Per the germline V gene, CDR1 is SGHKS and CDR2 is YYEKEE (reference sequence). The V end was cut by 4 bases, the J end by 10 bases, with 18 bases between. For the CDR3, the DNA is TGTGCCAGCAGCGTGGCGTCCGACGGGGGTCAGTACTTC. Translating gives CASSVASDGGQYF.

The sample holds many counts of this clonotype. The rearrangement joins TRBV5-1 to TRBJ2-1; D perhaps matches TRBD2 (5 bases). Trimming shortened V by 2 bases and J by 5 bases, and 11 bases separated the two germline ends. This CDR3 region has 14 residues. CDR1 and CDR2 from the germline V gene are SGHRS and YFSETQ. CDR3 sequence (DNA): TGCGCCAGCAGCTTCGGGGTAGCCGACAATGAGCAGTTCTTC. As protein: CASSFGVADNEQFF.